One sample yielded the 28 T cell receptor beta chains listed below, sequenced in a study of early T cells in non-severe SARS-CoV-2 infection. A single record per CDR3 protein comes from TCRdb applying MiXCR to the 5' RACE reads. Of over 15,000 distinct CDR3 sequences listed, about 4.8% are singletons. The sequenced sample was whole blood. These receptors were obtained from an adult who was a healthcare worker with PCR-confirmed SARS-CoV-2 infection or an uninfected control (not recorded which).

This clonotype was picked up many times. This chain joins TRBV6-1 and TRBJ1-1; weak D call: TRBD1 (6 bases). V lost 6 bases and J lost 5, with 16 bases in between. The CDR3 contains 14 residues. Germline V gives CDR1 MNHNS, CDR2 SASEGT. CDR3 region: CASRNTGQTTEAFF. CDR3 DNA: TGTGCCAGCAGAAATACAGGGCAGACAACTGAAGCTTTCTTT.

In its sample, this clonotype was seen many times. V and J are TRBV18 and TRBJ2-5; 9 bases match TRBD2. The CDR3 runs to 14 residues. Germline CDR1 and CDR2: KGHSH and LQKENI. Losses at the gene ends were 5 bases for V and 2 bases for J; bases not matched to a gene: 3. The CDR3 coding sequence is TGTGCCAGCTCAACGGGACTAGCTCAAGAGACCCAGTACTTC. It translates to CASSTGLAQETQYF.

The rearrangement links TRBV9 to TRBJ2-5, with 8 bases that match TRBD1. The ends lost 0 bases at V and 4 bases at J; junction bases unmatched: 8. In germline, CDR1 is SGDLS, CDR2 YYNGEE. The CDR3 has 16 residues. The CDR3 bases are TGTGCCAGCAGCGTAGGGTCAGGGGGCGCAGGAGAGACCCAGTACTTC. Protein sequence: CASSVGSGGAGETQYF.

This clonotype was recorded many times. The V and J genes are TRBV10-3 and TRBJ2-7; TRBD2 matches 8 bases. J gave up 1 base and V 2 bases, and 4 bases lay outside the gene matches. The germline gives CDR1 ENHRY, CDR2 SYGVKD. The CDR3 is 15 amino acids. CDR3 residues: CAISEREGLSYEQYF. The CDR3 DNA reads TGTGCCATCAGTGAGCGGGAGGGCTTGTCCTACGAGCAGTACTTC.

Ten or more counts support this clonotype. The V call is TRBV14, the J call TRBJ2-5; D not certain. This CDR3 has 11 amino acids. In germline, CDR1 is SGHDN, CDR2 FVKESK. The V end lost 4 bases, the J end lost 5 bases, and 5 bases lay between the germline ends. The CDR3 coding sequence is TGTGCCAGCAGCCTCGGGGAGACCCAGTACTTC. Amino acid sequence: CASSLGETQYF.

This clonotype was counted at least ten times. The V and J genes are TRBV6-1 and TRBJ2-2, with 10 positions matching TRBD2. This CDR3 has 16 residues. Per the germline V gene, CDR1 is MNHNS and CDR2 is SASEGT. The ends lost 6 bases at V and 6 bases at J; junction bases unmatched: 10. As DNA, the CDR3 is TGTGCCAGCAGGGGATGGGCTCTAGCGGGAGCCGGGGAGCTGTTTTTT. Translation gives CASRGWALAGAGELFF.

This clonotype was recorded many times. This rearrangement joins TRBV29-1 to TRBJ1-1, with D tentatively TRBD1 (5 bases). CDR3 length equals 13 residues. Deletions cut 7 bases from V and 5 bases from J, with 17 bases between. The germline CDR1 and CDR2 sequences are SQVTM and ANQGSEA. In DNA, the CDR3 is TGCAGCGCCACTGGGACTGTACTAACTGAAGCTTTCTTT. This gives the protein CSATGTVLTEAFF.

This clonotype was seen ten or more times. The rearrangement links TRBV5-1 to TRBJ2-2; 8 bases match TRBD1. Germline V gene data show CDR1 as SGHRS and CDR2 as YFSETQ. This CDR3 comprises 16 residues. J gave up 6 bases and V 4 bases, and 11 bases lay outside the gene matches. The CDR3 reads CASSRGQGQTPGELFF. The DNA for the CDR3 is TGCGCCAGCAGCCGAGGACAGGGCCAAACACCCGGGGAGCTGTTTTTT.

This clonotype occurred many times. The chain employs TRBV13 and TRBJ1-3; 8 positions match TRBD1. The CDR3 runs to 16 residues. The germline gives CDR1 PRHDT, CDR2 FYEKMQ (reference sequence). Trimming removed 3 bases from V and 0 bases from J; junction bases left unmatched: 4. Written as DNA, the CDR3 is TGTGCCAGCAGCTTCGCGACAGGGGCCTCTGGAAACACCATATATTTT. Translation: CASSFATGASGNTIYF.

The rearrangement links TRBV12-3 or TRBV12-4 to TRBJ1-2, with D possibly being TRBD1 (5 bases). Trimming cost V 8 bases and J 4 bases, with 11 bases left between them. The CDR3 extends over 12 amino acids. CDR3 nucleotide sequence: TGTGCCAGCTCGCAGGGTGTCTATGGCTACACCTTC. Translation: CASSQGVYGYTF.

This clonotype was picked up a small number of times. This chain joins TRBV24-1 and TRBJ2-2, with 9 positions matching TRBD1. The CDR3 covers 16 residues. The germline CDR1 and CDR2 sequences are KGHDR and SFDVKD. Trimming removed 4 bases from V and 4 bases from J; junction bases left unmatched: 6. CDR3 nucleotides: TGTGCCACCAGTGACCCCGGACAGGGGACCACCGGGGAGCTGTTTTTT. It translates to CATSDPGQGTTGELFF.

This clonotype was seen repeatedly, ten times or more. The CDR3 sequence is CSARDSSGTAYEQYV. CDR3 nucleotide sequence: TGCAGTGCTAGAGATTCTAGCGGGACCGCCTACGAGCAGTACGTC. The chain couples TRBV20-1 to TRBJ2-7; 9 bases line up with TRBD2. Losses at the gene ends were 0 bases for V and 2 bases for J; bases not matched to a gene: 5. CDR3 length: 15 amino acids. CDR1 is DFQATT, CDR2 SNEGSKA, per germline (reference sequence).

At least ten counts were recorded for this clonotype. This chain uses TRBV4-3 with TRBJ1-4; the D gene is possibly TRBD1 (6 bases). Trimming took 5 bases from V and 13 from J, leaving 20 bases between them. CDR3 length: 14 residues. Germline V gene sequence: CDR1 LGHNA, CDR2 YSLEER. The CDR3 region is CASSSERGSYLLFF. The CDR3 DNA follows: TGCGCCAGCAGCTCAGAGAGGGGGTCTTATCTACTGTTTTTT.

This clonotype was observed many times. J is TRBJ1-1 and V is TRBV12-3 or TRBV12-4, with a tentative D call TRBD1 (5 bases). V was clipped by 4 bases and J by 0 bases, with 9 bases between them. The CDR3 is made up of 14 amino acids. CDR3 residues: CASSYRRLNTEAFF. CDR3 DNA: TGTGCCAGCAGTTACAGGAGGCTGAACACTGAAGCTTTCTTT.

This clonotype was seen only a few times. The rearrangement uses TRBV19 and TRBJ2-1, with D maybe TRBD1 (6 bases). The V end was cut by 4 bases, the J end by 0 bases, with 10 bases between. Germline lookup yields CDR1 LNHDA and CDR2 SQIVND (reference sequence). This CDR3 region has 15 residues. Here the CDR3 reads CASSTSQGSYNEQFF. As DNA, the CDR3 is TGTGCCAGTAGTACCTCACAGGGCTCCTACAATGAGCAGTTCTTC. The entire variable domain, with the rest obtained from reference TRBV19 and TRBJ2-1, is as follows: DGGITQSPKYLFRKEGQNVTLSCEQNLNHDAMYWYRQDPGQGLRLIYYSQIVNDFQKGDIAEGYSVSREKKESFPLTVTSAQKNPTAFYLCASSTSQGSYNEQFFGPGTRLTVL.

This clonotype was observed a few times. A junction end diverges from the germline sequence, so it may reflect a read error. V is TRBV7-2 and J is TRBJ2-2; D is possibly TRBD2 (5 bases). Germline CDR1 reads SGHTA; CDR2 reads FQGNSA. There are 16 residues in the CDR3. For the CDR3, the DNA is TGTGCCAGCAGCTTAGACCCGGACTTGAACAGCGGGGAGCTGTTTTTT. Protein: CASSLDPDLNSGELFF.

Many counts were recorded for this clonotype. The gene calls are TRBV12-5 and TRBJ1-5, with 8 bases lining up with TRBD1. The V gene's germline CDR1 is LGHNT and CDR2 FRNRAP. V lost 6 bases to trimming and J lost 1 base; unmatched junction nucleotides: 8. CDR3 length: 16 residues. CDR3 in amino acids: CASGLGQGSSNQPQHF. The CDR3 coding sequence is TGTGCTAGTGGCCTCGGACAGGGATCGAGCAATCAGCCCCAGCATTTT.

This clonotype was seen at least ten times. This chain uses TRBV11-2 with TRBJ2-5; TRBD2 matches 10 bases. The germline CDR1 and CDR2 sequences are SGHAT and FQNNGV. The CDR3 totals 18 residues. Trimming at V came to 5 bases and at J to 0 bases, leaving 12 bases not matched to a gene. The CDR3 DNA reads as TGTGCCAGCAGCCACGGACTAGCGGTACAACGGTACCAAGAGACCCAGTACTTC. Protein product: CASSHGLAVQRYQETQYF.

Many counts were recorded for this clonotype. The J gene is TRBJ2-5, the V gene TRBV20-1; the D gene is possibly TRBD2 (5 bases). The CDR3 sequence is 14 residues long. Trimming shortened V by 3 bases and J by 5 bases, and 16 bases separated the two germline ends. Germline-derived CDR1 and CDR2 are DFQATT and SNEGSKA (reference sequence). This CDR3 reads CSAREEFRWETQYF. Here the CDR3 DNA reads TGCAGTGCTAGGGAGGAGTTTCGTTGGGAGACCCAGTACTTC.

This chain connects TRBV10-1 to TRBJ2-7; D ambiguous. CDR1 is WNHNN, CDR2 SYGVQD, per germline (reference sequence). With 0 bases removed from V and 3 bases from J, the gap between germline ends came to 3 bases. The length of the CDR3 is 12 residues. The CDR3 region is CASSESHYEQYF. For the CDR3, the DNA is TGCGCCAGCAGTGAGTCGCACTACGAGCAGTACTTC.

This clonotype has at least ten counts. In DNA, the CDR3 is TGTGCCTGGAGTGTAACGGGCTCTGAAGCTTTCTTT. Its protein product is CAWSVTGSEAFF. V is TRBV30 and J is TRBJ1-1; D remains unclear. The length of the CDR3 is 12 residues. CDR1 and CDR2 from the germline V gene are GTSNPN and SVGIG (reference sequence). V lost 0 bases, J lost 6 bases, and 8 bases lay in between. Full variable domain (remainder filled in from reference TRBV30 and TRBJ1-1): SQTIHQWPATLVQPVGSPLSLECTVEGTSNPNLYWYRQAAGRGLQLLFYSVGIGQISSEVPQNLSASRPQDRQFILSSKKLLLSDSGFYLCAWSVTGSEAFFGQGTRLTVV.

The chain employs TRBV6-2 or TRBV6-3 and TRBJ2-3; D is unresolved. Trimming stripped 0 bases from V and 4 bases from J, with 8 bases between. This CDR3 comprises 14 residues. Per the germline V gene, CDR1 is MNHEY and CDR2 is SVGEGT. The DNA for the CDR3 is TGTGCCAGCAGTTACTCCCTAGGCCCAGATACGCAGTATTTT. Amino acids: CASSYSLGPDTQYF.

In this sample, this clonotype turned up a few times. The rearrangement links TRBV6-2 or TRBV6-3 to TRBJ2-1; D perhaps matches TRBD2 (5 bases). Germline V gene data show CDR1 as MNHEY and CDR2 as SVGEGT. This CDR3 has 15 residues. V lost 6 bases and J lost 4, with 16 bases in between. Here the CDR3 reads CASSFGEWSYNEQFF. The CDR3 bases are TGTGCCAGCAGCTTCGGGGAGTGGTCTTACAATGAGCAGTTCTTC.

This clonotype was counted ten times or more. The chain employs TRBV5-1 and TRBJ1-1; D might be TRBD1 (6 bases). V was clipped by 4 bases and J by 3 bases, with 13 bases between them. Germline-derived CDR1 and CDR2 are SGHRS and YFSETQ. This CDR3 contains 14 residues. CDR3 protein: CASSKDRGDTEAFF. CDR3 nucleotides: TGCGCCAGCAGCAAGGACAGAGGGGACACTGAAGCTTTCTTT. Full variable domain (remainder filled in from reference TRBV5-1 and TRBJ1-1): KAGVTQTPRYLIKTRGQQVTLSCSPISGHRSVSWYQQTPGQGLQFLFEYFSETQRNKGNFPGRFSGRQFSNSRSEMNVSTLELGDSALYLCASSKDRGDTEAFFGQGTRLTVV.

Ten or more counts support this clonotype. The chain is built from TRBV20-1 and TRBJ2-1; 16 bases align to TRBD2. This CDR3 region has 18 residues. CDR1 and CDR2 from the germline V gene are DFQATT and SNEGSKA (reference sequence). The junction had 7 bases not matched to a gene; V was cut back by 1 base and J by 4 bases. DNA for the CDR3: TGCAGTGCTAGAGTTGGGGGACTAGCGGGAGGGGTATACAATGAGCAGTTCTTC. Residues: CSARVGGLAGGVYNEQFF.

This sequence joins TRBV28 and TRBJ2-3; no reliable D call. The V end was cut by 6 bases, the J end by 2 bases, with 6 bases between. CDR1 is MDHEN, CDR2 SYDVKM, per germline. This CDR3 is built from 12 residues. The CDR3 loop is CASSDPTDTQYF. In DNA form, the CDR3 reads TGTGCCAGCAGCGATCCCACAGATACGCAGTATTTT. The full variable domain, rest sourced from reference TRBV28 and TRBJ2-3, is DVKVTQSSRYLVKRTGEKVFLECVQDMDHENMFWYRQDPGLGLRLIYFSYDVKMKEKGDIPEGYSVSREKKERFSLILESASTNQTSMYLCASSDPTDTQYFGPGTRLTVL.

This clonotype was counted ten times or more. This sequence joins TRBV7-6 and TRBJ1-5; unclear D gene. V dropped 5 bases and J dropped 4 bases, with 9 bases sitting between them. The CDR3 runs to 13 residues. CDR1 and CDR2 from the germline V gene are SGHVS and FNYEAQ. The CDR3 here is CASSLNTNQPQHF. Here the CDR3 DNA reads TGTGCCAGCAGCCTTAACACGAATCAGCCCCAGCATTTT.

This clonotype occurred many times. The chain combines TRBV11-2 with TRBJ1-1; the match to TRBD1 covers 9 bases. CDR3 size: 15 residues. Germline CDR1 SGHAT, CDR2 FQNNGV. The junction had 8 bases not matched to a gene; V was cut back by 5 bases and J by 4 bases. The CDR3 loop reads CASSPGQGLGTEAFF. In nucleotides, the CDR3 is TGTGCCAGCAGCCCGGGACAGGGTTTGGGCACTGAAGCTTTCTTT.